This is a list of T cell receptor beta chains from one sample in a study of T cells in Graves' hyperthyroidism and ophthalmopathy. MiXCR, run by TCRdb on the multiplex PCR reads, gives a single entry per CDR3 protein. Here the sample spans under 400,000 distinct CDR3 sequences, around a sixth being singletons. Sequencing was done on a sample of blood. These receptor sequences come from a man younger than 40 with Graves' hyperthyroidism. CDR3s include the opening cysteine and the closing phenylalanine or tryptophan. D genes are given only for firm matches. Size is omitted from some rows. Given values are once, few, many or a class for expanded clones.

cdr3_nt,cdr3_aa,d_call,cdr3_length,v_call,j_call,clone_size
TGTGCCAGCAGTATAAACACTCCGGGGGCCATTACCTACGAGCAGTACTTC,CASSINTPGAITYEQYF,-,17,TRBV6-1,TRBJ2-7,many
TGTGCCAGCAGCCCCCTAGCGGGAGTAGGGAATACGCAGTATTTT,CASSPLAGVGNTQYF,TRBD2,15,TRBV9,TRBJ2-3,-
TGTGCCAGCAGCCAAGGACGGCAAAACATTCAGTACTTC,CASSQGRQNIQYF,-,13,TRBV11-2,TRBJ2-4,many
TGTGCCAGCTCACCAAGGAACGGGAACACTGAAGCTTTCTTT,CASSPRNGNTEAFF,-,14,TRBV18,TRBJ1-1,few
TGCGCCAGCAGTCGCTCGGGAACGGGAGAGCAGTTCTTC,CASSRSGTGEQFF,-,13,TRBV10-1,TRBJ2-1,-
TGTGCCAGCAGTGAAATGAACAGGGCAACCTACGAGCAGTACTTC,CASSEMNRATYEQYF,-,15,TRBV6-1,TRBJ2-7,many
TGCAGTGCCAGTTCGGGGGCTGGAAACACCATATATTTT,CSASSGAGNTIYF,-,13,TRBV20-1,TRBJ1-3,-
TGTGCCAGCAGCGACACGCCCACAGATACGCAGTATTTT,CASSDTPTDTQYF,-,13,TRBV13,TRBJ2-3,-
TGTGCCAGCAGCCCTAGCGGGAGGGACTACGAGCAGTACTTC,CASSPSGRDYEQYF,TRBD2,14,TRBV3-1,TRBJ2-7,many
TGTGCCACCAGTGTCTTGACCGGGACAGGGGCCTACGAGCAGTACTTC,CATSVLTGTGAYEQYF,TRBD1,16,TRBV24-1,TRBJ2-7,-
TGCGCCAGCAGCTTGGAAGGGAACATTCAGTACTTC,CASSLEGNIQYF,-,12,TRBV5-1,TRBJ2-4,few
TGTGCCAGCAGCCCGGGACTAGCGGGGATCTACGAGCAGTACTTC,CASSPGLAGIYEQYF,TRBD2,15,TRBV7-9,TRBJ2-7,many
TGTGCCAGCACCGCAGGGGGCAATGAGCAGTTCTTC,CASTAGGNEQFF,TRBD1,12,TRBV7-9,TRBJ2-1,many
TGCAGTGCTAGCTCGAATGGAAACACCATATATTTT,CSASSNGNTIYF,-,12,TRBV20-1,TRBJ1-3,-
TGTGCCAGCAGCTTCCGGGGAAGCTTCGGCCAAGAGACCCAGTACTTC,CASSFRGSFGQETQYF,-,16,TRBV7-9,TRBJ2-5,many
TGTGCCAGCAGCAAAGGGGGACTAGCGGACGCAGATACGCAGTATTTT,CASSKGGLADADTQYF,TRBD2,16,TRBV7-8,TRBJ2-3,many
TGTGCCAGCATTCGAAGCCTAGCGGGGTCCGCGAACACCGGGGAGCTGTTTTTT,CASIRSLAGSANTGELFF,TRBD2,18,TRBV2,TRBJ2-2,-
TGTGCCAGCAGCTTAGGTACAGGGCAGTTCTTC,CASSLGTGQFF,-,11,TRBV11-3,TRBJ2-1,many
TGTGCCAGCAGCTTCGACAGGGGGCTTAAGTATTTT,CASSFDRGLKYF,TRBD1,12,TRBV7-9,TRBJ2-3,many
TGTGCCAGCAGCCAAGTTATAAGAAGGAGCGAATACAATGAGCAGTTCTTC,CASSQVIRRSEYNEQFF,-,17,TRBV3-1,TRBJ2-1,many
TGTGCTAGTGGTTTGTCGAGGGATACGCAGTATTTT,CASGLSRDTQYF,-,12,TRBV12-5,TRBJ2-3,-
TGCGCCAGCAGAAGGGACATGGAAAAACTGTTTTTT,CASRRDMEKLFF,-,12,TRBV4-1,TRBJ1-4,few
TGTGCCAGCAGCGAGACTAGCGGGACGCAGACCCAGTACTTC,CASSETSGTQTQYF,TRBD2,14,TRBV11-2,TRBJ2-5,many
TGTGCCAGCAGCTCGACAGGGGGCCGTATCAATGAGCAGTTCTTC,CASSSTGGRINEQFF,TRBD1,15,TRBV27,TRBJ2-1,few
TGTGCCAGCAGTTTAGTGGGACTAGATGGGACCCAGTACTTC,CASSLVGLDGTQYF,TRBD2,14,TRBV28,TRBJ2-5,many
TGCGCCAGCAGCTTGAACGGAATAGGGGCAACTAATGAAAAACTGTTTTTT,CASSLNGIGATNEKLFF,-,17,TRBV5-1,TRBJ1-4,-
TGTGCCAGCAGTGAAGATCGAAACAATGAGCAGTTCTTC,CASSEDRNNEQFF,-,13,TRBV6-1,TRBJ2-1,many
TGCAGCGTTGTGGGGACAGGGGGCTTGGAGACCCAGTACTTC,CSVVGTGGLETQYF,TRBD1,14,TRBV29-1,TRBJ2-5,-
TGTGCCAGCAGCGACACTTTTGGGGTCTTCTATGGCTACACCTTC,CASSDTFGVFYGYTF,-,15,TRBV9,TRBJ1-2,many
TGTGCCAGCAGTTTGGTCAGGGTCAATGAGCAGTTCTTC,CASSLVRVNEQFF,-,13,TRBV27,TRBJ2-1,-
TGCGCCAGCAGCTTGTTCAGTCTCGCCGTAAGCAATGAGCAGTTCTTC,CASSLFSLAVSNEQFF,-,16,TRBV5-1,TRBJ2-1,many
TGTGCCAGCAGCGACCCGGGACAGGGGTTGGGGGAGCTGTTTTTT,CASSDPGQGLGELFF,TRBD1,15,TRBV7-2,TRBJ2-2,few
TGTGCCAGCAGTTTAGAGCGGGGTGAAGAGACCCAGTACTTC,CASSLERGEETQYF,TRBD2,14,TRBV12-3/TRBV12-4,TRBJ2-5,many
TGTGCCACCAGTGATTCCGACGGACCGTACCAAGAGACCCAGTACTTC,CATSDSDGPYQETQYF,-,16,TRBV24-1,TRBJ2-5,-
TGCGCCAGCAGCTCGGGACTTCCCTACGAGCAGTACTTC,CASSSGLPYEQYF,-,13,TRBV5-1,TRBJ2-7,few
TGTGCCAGCAGCGTCAGCCAGGAGTACAATGAGCAGTTCTTC,CASSVSQEYNEQFF,-,14,TRBV3-1,TRBJ2-1,-
TGCGCCAGCAGCCAAGCAGGGAACTCCTACGAGCAGTACTTC,CASSQAGNSYEQYF,-,14,TRBV4-1,TRBJ2-7,-
TGCGCCAGCAGCACCGAGGGTGCCTGGGAGACCCAGTACTTC,CASSTEGAWETQYF,-,14,TRBV5-1,TRBJ2-5,-
TGTGCCAGCAGCCTACAGGATTTCTCTGGAAACACCATATATTTT,CASSLQDFSGNTIYF,-,15,TRBV9,TRBJ1-3,-
TGTGCCACCAGTGATCAACCTGTGAACACCGGGGAGCTGTTTTTT,CATSDQPVNTGELFF,-,15,TRBV24-1,TRBJ2-2,-
TGTGCCAGCAGCTTGGGCCTCAGATTCGAAGAGACCCAGTACTTC,CASSLGLRFEETQYF,-,15,TRBV11-1,TRBJ2-5,many
TGTGCCAGCGGCGCCTCCTCTGGAAACACCATATATTTT,CASGASSGNTIYF,-,13,TRBV6-1,TRBJ1-3,-
TGTGCCAGCTCACCACCTGCGGGAGGCAACAATGAGCAGTTCTTC,CASSPPAGGNNEQFF,TRBD2,15,TRBV18,TRBJ2-1,few